This T cell receptor beta chain was sequenced in a study of molecular identifiers for immune sequencing clone quantification. Whole-study results and caveats: Underestimated sizes of highly expanded clones could result from identical TCR molecules that share a barcode. Clones that had above 20 RNA copies took up over 98% of effector molecules but under 1% in naive cells.

Preparation methods for the bulk TCR libraries were those previously described, with listed TCR primers. From the PCR reads, TCRdb called clonotypes with MiXCR, one entry per CDR3 protein. The repertoire has approximately 500,000 distinct CDR3 sequences, about a fifth of them found once; the top ten carry 0.84%. The CDR3 spans 12 residues. Germline V lookup: CDR1 SQVTM, CDR2 ANQGSEA. V lost 7 bases and J lost 4, with 13 bases in between. This clonotype was observed many times. Antigen: not known. This chain joins TRBV29-1 and TRBJ1-1, with D tentatively TRBD1 (6 bases). The clonotype comes from a human donor in good health. Some libraries in this study had Jurkat cell RNA spiked in. What was sequenced was naive CD8+ T cells from blood, with Jurkat cell RNA spiked in. Subset defined: FACS-sorted CD8+CD4-CCR7+CD45RA+ naive T cells. This chain's CDR3 is CSGLQGFTEAFF. The CDR3 nucleotides are TGCAGCGGATTACAGGGTTTCACTGAAGCTTTCTTT. Drawing the rest from reference TRBV29-1 and TRBJ1-1, the complete variable domain is SAVISQKPSRDICQRGTSLTIQCQVDSQVTMMFWYRQQPGQSLTLIATANQGSEATYESGFVIDKFPISRPNLTFSTLTVSNMSPEDSSIYLCSGLQGFTEAFFGQGTRLTVV.